The entry below gives a single TCR beta chain sequence along with its context. A sample-barcoded 5' primer and a J-beta primer mix were used in a second PCR of about 6 to 12 cycles. TCRdb re-analysed the 5' RACE reads in MiXCR, keeping a single row per CDR3 protein. The table lists 1.5 million to 2 million distinct CDR3 sequences, 40% to 55% of them singletons. The data stem from a study of blood T cells in healthy people across ages. V lost 6 bases to trimming and J lost 1 base; unmatched junction nucleotides: 5. The germline CDR1 and CDR2 sequences are LNHDA and SQIVND (reference sequence). This CDR3 has 14 amino acids.

V is TRBV19 and J is TRBJ2-5; TRBD2 agrees at 7 bases. Sequencing was carried out using blood. This clonotype was sampled from a woman aged 40 to 49 in good health. CDR3 coding DNA: TGTGCCAGTAGCGCACTAGCGATCCAAGAGACCCAGTACTTC. It is translated as CASSALAIQETQYF.